This T cell receptor beta chain was profiled in a study of Graves' ophthalmopathy and Graves' hyperthyroidism. This clonotype was seen ten or more times. As yet, its antigen is unknown. Study-wide results and limits: Blood also held most thyroid clonotypes expanded above 0.001 frequency.

Presentation of ophthalmopathy in the donors involved moderate-to-severe activity, CAS ≥3, NOSPECS ≥4 and a duration under 3 months. The diagnosis combined clinical symptoms, thyroxine, TRAb, thyroid ultrasound and orbital computed tomography scans. A 10 ml volume of fresh peripheral blood provided the PBMCs. Beta-chain TCR CDR3 regions were amplified from RNA transcripts. RT-PCR in the first round used HTBI primers; a second-round multiplex PCR followed. One entry per CDR3 protein results from TCRdb running MiXCR on the multiplex PCR reads. This repertoire shows roughly 300,000 distinct CDR3 sequences, roughly 15% found once; its top ten account for approximately 13%. The specimen was peripheral blood. The source is an adult man with Graves' ophthalmopathy.

The CDR3, as DNA: TGCAGTGCTAGAGATCACGGGGACCCAATGCTGAACACTGAAGCTTTCTTT. It is translated as CSARDHGDPMLNTEAFF. This chain connects TRBV20-1 to TRBJ1-1, with D perhaps matching TRBD1 (5 bases). The germline V and J ends were trimmed by 0 bases and 0 bases, with 17 bases remaining between them. There are 17 residues in the CDR3. CDR1 is DFQATT, CDR2 SNEGSKA, per germline (reference sequence).